The present TCR beta chain was sequenced within a study of TIL therapy for anti-PD-1-resistant metastatic lung cancer. Study-wide context: Tumors carried a median approximately 1.6 non-synonymous mutations per megabase.

Study outcomes and limitations: Patients were highly selected, enriched for treatment-naive, never-smoker and oncogene-addicted cases.

Trimming removed 5 bases from V and 3 bases from J; junction bases left unmatched: 9. Germline V gene sequence: CDR1 SGHTA, CDR2 FQGNSA. The CDR3 has 16 residues. With respect to this clone: Its target is not known.

The immunoSEQ assay was v3. Method: immunoSEQ multiplex PCR; TCRdb's copy keeps in-frame clones and lacks some. The repertoire includes more than 90,000 clones, 55% to 75% of them detected once, and roughly 9.7% sits in the top ten. Regarding time point: pre-treatment sample, taken before nivolumab and TIL therapy. Tumor tissue came from excised metastases, mostly pleural nodules or supraclavicular lymph nodes. The receptor's source is a person aged 25-79 years with non-small cell lung cancer. This specimen was tumor tissue, taken at baseline. The chain has TRBV7-2 and TRBJ2-3; TRBD2 matches 9 bases. CDR3 residues: CASSPGELAGTDTQYF. The CDR3 coding sequence is TGTGCCAGCAGCCCAGGGGAGCTAGCGGGAACAGATACGCAGTATTTT.